This TCR beta chain was recovered during a study of cytomegalovirus exposure and HLA in healthy donors. Researchers ran the PCR with 60 Vbeta and 13 Jbeta primers. Per the original methods: A later analysis counted roughly 74 million unique TCR beta chains, around 11 million shared. The repertoire was sequenced with immunoSEQ multiplex PCR; TCRdb's copy has only in-frame clones and lacks some. The DNA gave D and trimming, while V, J and clone size come from that table. The sample includes about 180,000 clones, just under 85% of them seen just once. CDR3 length: 14 amino acids. Trimming took 8 bases from V and 4 from J; bases not matched to a gene: 5. The V gene's germline CDR1 is WNHNN and CDR2 SYGVQD (reference sequence).

Sequenced sample: PBMCs. This clonotype was sampled from a girl aged 10 to 17 in good health and CMV-seropositive. V and J are TRBV10-1 and TRBJ1-3, with TRBD1 identical over 10 bases. CDR3 bases: TGCGCCAGCTCCCGGGACAGGGGCGGAAACACCATATATTTT. The encoded protein is CASSRDRGGNTIYF.